This T cell receptor (beta chain) stems from a study of blood T cell repertoires in COVID-19. Study background: The samples span acute and convalescent COVID-19 from the United States, Italy and Spain. PBMCs, B-cell-depleted T cells, or T cells provided the cDNA or gDNA that made up the material.

Original handling: Scientists estimated how many nucleated cells there were by amplifying reference gene primers. Using immunoSEQ multiplex PCR, the repertoire was profiled, and TCRdb retains in-frame clones only, with some absent. V and J calls and clone size are copied from that table; D and trimming were computed from the DNA. This sample carries around 370,000 clones, nearly 90% of them seen once, and the ten largest clones take around 7%. The germline CDR1 and CDR2 sequences are KGHDR and SFDVKD. J was trimmed by 2 bases and V by 5 bases; bases with no gene match: 2. The CDR3 contains 16 residues.

This receptor was identified in a man younger than 30 with active or convalescent COVID-19. The chain has TRBV24-1 and TRBJ2-1, with TRBD2 identical over 13 bases. Sequenced input: peripheral blood. CDR3 region: CATSGTSGGAYNEQFF. The CDR3 bases are TGTGCCACCAGTGGTACTAGCGGGGGGGCCTACAATGAGCAGTTCTTC.